The next 32 T cell receptor beta chains were all read from a single sample in a study of T cell repertoires in cytomegalovirus infection. TCRdb itself ran the reads through MiXCR, one entry per CDR3 protein. Of about 63,000 distinct CDR3 sequences listed, about 19% are singletons. Their antigens remain unidentified. Sequenced here: CD8+ T cells from cultured PBMCs, sampled from culture after CMV antigen stimulation. These receptors all come from a human donor in good health (CMV status not recorded). Some clones in this sample may be carry-over from other donors' samples.

V and J are TRBV2 and TRBJ1-1; tentative D call: TRBD1 (5 bases). The CDR3 contains 11 residues. Trimming stripped 8 bases from V and 11 bases from J, with 15 bases between. Germline V gene data show CDR1 as SNHLY and CDR2 as FYNNEI. CDR3 residues: CASPGRGFAFF. In nucleotides, the CDR3 is TGTGCCAGCCCAGGGCGGGGCTTCGCTTTCTTT. Full variable domain (outside the CDR3, taken from reference TRBV2 and TRBJ1-1): EPEVTQTPSHQVTQMGQEVILRCVPISNHLYFYWYRQILGQKVEFLVSFYNNEISEKSEIFDDQFSVERPDGSNFTLKIRSTKLEDSAMYFCASPGRGFAFFGQGTRLTVV.

This clonotype was found a few times. The chain is built from TRBV7-2 and TRBJ2-3; D ambiguous. V shed 5 bases and J shed 2 bases, with 8 bases lying between them. Germline assignment: CDR1 SGHTA and CDR2 FQGNSA. The CDR3 totals 13 residues. The CDR3, as DNA: TGTGCCAGCAGCCTCTACATCACAGATACGCAGTATTTT. It translates to CASSLYITDTQYF.

As DNA, the CDR3 is TGTGCCAGCAGCTTTTCCCAGGGGGCTAATTCACCCCTCCACTTT. As protein: CASSFSQGANSPLHF. The chain employs TRBV7-6 and TRBJ1-6; 8 nucleotides agree with TRBD1. Germline loops: CDR1 SGHVS, CDR2 FNYEAQ. V was pared by 3 bases and J by 6 bases, with 4 bases of the junction left unmatched. The CDR3 sequence is 15 residues long.

The V gene is TRBV9, the J gene TRBJ2-3; 8 positions match TRBD2. Trimming cost V 0 bases and J 2 bases; bases outside gene matches: 5. Germline V gene sequence: CDR1 SGDLS, CDR2 YYNGEE. The CDR3 sequence is 16 residues long. The CDR3, as DNA: TGTGCCAGCAGCGTAGAGGCGGGGGGCGACACAGATACGCAGTATTTT. It specifies CASSVEAGGDTDTQYF. The full variable domain, its missing parts supplied by reference TRBV9 and TRBJ2-3, is DSGVTQTPKHLITATGQRVTLRCSPRSGDLSVYWYQQSLDQGLQFLIQYYNGEERAKGNILERFSAQQFPDLHSELNLSSLELGDSALYFCASSVEAGGDTDTQYFGPGTRLTVL.

V and J are TRBV7-2 and TRBJ1-5; no clear D gene. Looked up from germline, CDR1 is SGHTA and CDR2 is FQGNSA. V dropped 1 base and J dropped 7 bases, with 8 bases sitting between them. The length of the CDR3 is 13 residues. The CDR3 coding sequence is TGTGCCAGCAGCTTAGAGCAGGACCAGCCCCAGCATTTT. This translates into CASSLEQDQPQHF.

The chain recombines TRBV11-2 with TRBJ2-7; TRBD1 or TRBD2 may be the D gene (5 bases each). The length of the CDR3 is 14 residues. V was cut by 3 bases and J by 2 bases, with 11 bases left in between. The V gene's germline CDR1 is SGHAT and CDR2 FQNNGV. The CDR3 DNA reads TGTGCCAGCAGCTTCGGGACCTCGACCTACGAGCAGTACTTC. Its translation is CASSFGTSTYEQYF. Full variable domain (outside the CDR3, taken from reference TRBV11-2 and TRBJ2-7): EAGVAQSPRYKIIEKRQSVAFWCNPISGHATLYWYQQILGQGPKLLIQFQNNGVVDDSQLPKDRFSAERLKGVDSTLKIQPAKLEDSAVYLCASSFGTSTYEQYFGPGTRLTVT.

This clonotype has just a few counts. V gene TRBV6-6 combines with J gene TRBJ1-5; perhaps TRBD1 as D (6 bases). Per the germline V gene, CDR1 is MNHNY and CDR2 is SVGAGI (reference sequence). The CDR3 covers 15 residues. Trimming took 5 bases from V and 3 from J, leaving 14 bases between them. CDR3 coding DNA: TGTGCCAGCAGTGAGGCAGGGGCCAACAATCAGCCCCAGCATTTT. It translates to CASSEAGANNQPQHF.

This clonotype was seen a handful of times. This sequence joins TRBV27 and TRBJ1-5; the D is unclear. V was clipped by 1 base and J by 0 bases, with 7 bases between them. The CDR3 extends over 15 amino acids. Germline V gene sequence: CDR1 MNHEY, CDR2 SMNVEV (reference sequence). CDR3 protein: CASSLWGNSNQPQHF. In DNA form, the CDR3 reads TGTGCCAGCAGTTTATGGGGAAATAGCAATCAGCCCCAGCATTTT.

The CDR3: CASGRRVEFDGYTF. CDR3 bases: TGTGCCAGCGGAAGAAGGGTGGAGTTCGATGGCTACACCTTC. The V call is TRBV28, the J call TRBJ1-2; D gene ambiguous. V lost 8 bases and J lost 6, with 19 bases in between. Germline V lookup: CDR1 MDHEN, CDR2 SYDVKM. The CDR3 consists of 14 residues.

The chain joins TRBV7-9 to TRBJ1-2; D is perhaps TRBD1 (5 bases). CDR3 length: 15 amino acids. Trimming removed 4 bases at V and 4 bases at J, with 16 bases between. Per the germline V gene, CDR1 is SEHNR and CDR2 is FQNEAQ (reference sequence). Here the CDR3 reads CASSSPIDSLYGYTF. CDR3 nucleotide sequence: TGTGCCAGCAGCTCTCCCATAGACAGCCTCTATGGCTACACCTTC.

A word on this clonotype: The junction departs from the called germline gene at one end, perhaps through a read error. V is TRBV7-8 and J is TRBJ2-2; 7 bases fit TRBD1. The germline gives CDR1 SGHVS, CDR2 FQNEAQ. CDR3 length: 16 amino acids. The CDR3 nucleotides are TGTGCCAGCAGCTTAGTCGGGACAGTGTCCACCGGAGAGCTGTTTTTT. Translating gives CASSLVGTVSTGELFF.

This clonotype has just a few counts. The chain employs TRBV5-6 and TRBJ2-3; D is perhaps TRBD1 or TRBD2 (5 bases each). This CDR3 is built from 15 residues. V was cut by 2 bases and J by 2 bases, with 12 bases left in between. Germline values: CDR1 SGHDT, CDR2 YYEEEE. CDR3 sequence reads: CASSLNTGLTDTQYF. For the CDR3, the DNA is TGTGCCAGCAGCTTAAATACGGGGCTCACAGATACGCAGTATTTT. Filled out from reference TRBV5-6 and TRBJ2-3, the complete variable domain reads DAGVTQSPTHLIKTRGQQVTLRCSPKSGHDTVSWYQQALGQGPQFIFQYYEEEERQRGNFPDRFSGHQFPNYSSELNVNALLLGDSALYLCASSLNTGLTDTQYFGPGTRLTVL.

V and J are TRBV6-1 and TRBJ2-3, with 11 nucleotides matching TRBD2. Germline V gives CDR1 MNHNS, CDR2 SASEGT. The CDR3 runs 15 residues. V lost 6 bases, J lost 5 bases, and 7 bases stayed unmatched. Here the CDR3 reads CASSGSGGALDTQYF. CDR3 bases: TGTGCCAGCAGCGGTAGCGGGGGGGCTTTAGATACGCAGTATTTT.

This clonotype was seen only a few times. The chain has TRBV29-1 and TRBJ1-2; D is ambiguous. V shed 3 bases and J shed 3 bases, with 14 bases lying between them. The CDR3 runs 14 residues. Germline V gene lookup returns CDR1 SQVTM and CDR2 ANQGSEA. The CDR3, as DNA: TGCAGCGTTGAGAACAGCCTAGAATACTATGGCTACACCTTC. The encoded protein is CSVENSLEYYGYTF.

This clonotype was seen more than once but under ten times. The chain combines TRBV24-1 with TRBJ2-1, with TRBD2 as a possible D gene (6 bases). Germline V CDR1 and CDR2: KGHDR, SFDVKD. CDR3 size: 16 residues. V was pared by 5 bases and J by 7 bases, with 20 bases between. The CDR3 sequence is CATSAPEAGTSNEQFF. The CDR3 nucleotides are TGTGCCACCAGTGCCCCGGAGGCAGGGACTTCTAATGAGCAGTTCTTC.

The V call is TRBV12-3 or TRBV12-4, the J call TRBJ1-2; maybe TRBD1 (6 bases). The CDR3 is made up of 13 amino acids. Trimming took 5 bases from V and 4 from J, leaving 11 bases between them. The CDR3 sequence is CASSPQGLYGYTF. CDR3 nucleotide sequence: TGTGCCAGCAGTCCTCAGGGGCTCTATGGCTACACCTTC.

The V and J genes are TRBV7-9 and TRBJ2-7; no firm D call. Trimming took off 3 bases at V and 2 bases at J, with 8 bases between the two ends. Germline CDR1 reads SEHNR; CDR2 reads FQNEAQ (reference sequence). The CDR3 contains 13 residues. The chain's CDR3 is CASSFAGTYEQYF. CDR3 coding DNA: TGTGCCAGCAGCTTCGCCGGAACCTACGAGCAGTACTTC.

This chain links TRBV4-1 with TRBJ2-2; 8 bases match TRBD1. This CDR3 region has 14 residues. The germline gives CDR1 MGHRA, CDR2 YSYEKL. Trimming at V came to 4 bases and at J to 5 bases, leaving 3 bases not matched to a gene. CDR3: CASSPQGETGELFF. The CDR3 nucleotides read TGCGCCAGCAGCCCACAGGGGGAAACCGGGGAGCTGTTTTTT.

J is TRBJ2-1 and V is TRBV12-3 or TRBV12-4, with TRBD1 identical over 9 bases. Trimming took 1 base from V and 4 from J; bases not matched to a gene: 2. The length of the CDR3 is 15 residues. CDR3 in amino acids: CASSLGTGEYNEQFF. CDR3 nucleotides: TGTGCCAGCAGTTTAGGGACAGGGGAATACAATGAGCAGTTCTTC.

The V gene is TRBV4-2, the J gene TRBJ1-1; 10 nucleotides match TRBD1. The CDR3 spans 20 residues. J was trimmed by 0 bases and V by 4 bases; bases with no gene match: 17. Germline V gene lookup returns CDR1 LGHNA and CDR2 YNFKEQ. In DNA form, the CDR3 reads TGTGCCAGCAGCCCGCTCGGGACAGGGGAACGACGGGAATTGAACACTGAAGCTTTCTTT. This gives the protein CASSPLGTGERRELNTEAFF.

The V and J genes are TRBV4-3 and TRBJ2-7; possible D gene TRBD2, 5 bases. V was shortened by 3 bases and J by 2 bases, with 17 bases between the two germline ends. The CDR3 has 16 amino acids. CDR1 and CDR2 (germline): LGHNA, YSLEER. The CDR3 protein is CASSHNSRVLTYEQYF. As DNA, the CDR3 is TGCGCCAGCAGCCATAATTCGCGGGTCTTAACCTACGAGCAGTACTTC.

This clonotype was observed a few times. This sequence joins TRBV7-9 and TRBJ2-2, with 9 bases that match TRBD1. Trimming removed 5 bases from V and 4 bases from J; junction bases left unmatched: 8. Germline V gene lookup returns CDR1 SEHNR and CDR2 FQNEAQ (reference sequence). This CDR3 has 16 amino acids. DNA for the CDR3: TGTGCCAGCAGCCCGGGACAGGGAGCGTCCACCGGGGAGCTGTTTTTT. Its protein is CASSPGQGASTGELFF.

This clonotype was detected only a few times. This chain connects TRBV27 to TRBJ2-4; D possibly matches TRBD1 or TRBD2 (5 bases each). CDR3 length equals 15 residues. Per germline, CDR1 MNHEY and CDR2 SMNVEV (reference sequence). V was trimmed by 2 bases and J by 6 bases, leaving 14 bases between them. CDR3: CASSLARGSGNIQYF. The CDR3 DNA reads TGTGCCAGCAGTTTAGCGAGGGGATCGGGAAACATTCAGTACTTC.

The chain has TRBV20-1 and TRBJ2-3, with 9 bases matching TRBD2. From germline, CDR1 is DFQATT and CDR2 SNEGSKA (reference sequence). V trimming: 1 base; J trimming: 2 bases; junction bases outside the gene matches: 7. The CDR3 has 16 amino acids. The CDR3 DNA reads as TGCAGTGCTAGAGTCCTGGCTAGCGGGGACACAGATACGCAGTATTTT. It encodes CSARVLASGDTDTQYF.

The rearrangement links TRBV6-2 or TRBV6-3 to TRBJ2-5; 9 bases map to TRBD2. This CDR3 has 14 residues. Germline assignment: CDR1 MNHEY and CDR2 SVGEGT. J was trimmed by 5 bases and V by 8 bases; bases with no gene match: 9. The DNA of the CDR3 is TGTGCCAGCCTTCAAGCGGGGGGAGAGGAGACCCAGTACTTC. Translating it yields CASLQAGGEETQYF.

V gene TRBV4-1 combines with J gene TRBJ2-7; D ambiguous. The CDR3 covers 16 residues. Deletions cut 1 base from V and 5 bases from J, with 18 bases between. Germline lookup yields CDR1 MGHRA and CDR2 YSYEKL. The CDR3 DNA follows: TGCGCCAGCAGCCAAGGCCCGGAGACTGTGGCGGACGAGCAGTACTTC. It yields the protein CASSQGPETVADEQYF.

The chain links TRBV4-3 to TRBJ1-1; D possibly corresponds to TRBD1 (5 bases). V was trimmed by 0 bases and J by 0 bases, leaving 8 bases between them. The CDR3 totals 15 residues. The germline V gene has CDR1 LGHNA and CDR2 YSLEER. CDR3 nucleotide sequence: TGCGCCAGCAGCCAAGATCAGGGTATGAACACTGAAGCTTTCTTT. Translation: CASSQDQGMNTEAFF.

V gene TRBV11-2 combines with J gene TRBJ2-3; tentative D call: TRBD2 (5 bases). This CDR3 spans 14 amino acids. V shed 3 bases and J shed 2 bases, with 9 bases lying between them. Germline CDR1 and CDR2: SGHAT and FQNNGV. The CDR3 loop reads CASSFGLPTDTQYF. CDR3 DNA sequence: TGTGCCAGCAGCTTTGGACTCCCCACAGATACGCAGTATTTT.

This clonotype was detected once. V gene TRBV7-2 combines with J gene TRBJ1-5; 7 bases match TRBD1. Losses at the gene ends were 1 base for V and 0 bases for J; bases not matched to a gene: 3. The CDR3 runs to 16 residues. Germline assignment: CDR1 SGHTA and CDR2 FQGNSA. In nucleotides, the CDR3 is TGTGCCAGCAGCTTAGGAAGGGACAGTAGCAATCAGCCCCAGCATTTT. The encoded protein is CASSLGRDSSNQPQHF.

This chain links TRBV15 with TRBJ2-3, with TRBD2 matching over 11 bases. The CDR3 spans 20 residues. Germline assignment: CDR1 LNHNV and CDR2 YYDKDF (reference sequence). Losses at the gene ends were 0 bases for V and 1 base for J; bases not matched to a gene: 12. DNA for the CDR3: TGTGCCACCAGCAGAGATTCGGGTAGCGGGGGGGCATCTGGCACAGATACGCAGTATTTT. Its protein product is CATSRDSGSGGASGTDTQYF.

The chain joins TRBV9 to TRBJ2-2; D remains ambiguous. Germline V CDR1 and CDR2: SGDLS, YYNGEE. Trimming pared 2 bases from V and 2 bases from J, leaving 13 bases between. CDR3 length: 16 amino acids. In nucleotides, the CDR3 is TGTGCCAGCAGCGTGTGGGGAAACCCCAACACCGGGGAGCTGTTTTTT. This gives the protein CASSVWGNPNTGELFF.

This clonotype was observed a handful of times. The V and J genes are TRBV7-2 and TRBJ1-4; unclear D gene. Trimming pared 3 bases from V and 0 bases from J, leaving 14 bases between. Germline values: CDR1 SGHTA, CDR2 FQGNSA. This CDR3 comprises 17 residues. This CDR3 reads CASSFHLGTATNEKLFF. In DNA form, the CDR3 reads TGTGCCAGCAGCTTCCACCTGGGAACTGCAACTAATGAAAAACTGTTTTTT. The full variable domain, its missing parts supplied by reference TRBV7-2 and TRBJ1-4, is GAGVSQSPSNKVTEKGKDVELRCDPISGHTALYWYRQSLGQGLEFLIYFQGNSAPDKSGLPSDRFSAERTGGSVSTLTIQRTQQEDSAVYLCASSFHLGTATNEKLFFGSGTQLSVL.